The 24 T cell receptor beta chains reported below all come from one sample, sequenced in a study of OX40 agonist ivuxolimab in advanced cancers. The method was immunoSEQ multiplex PCR; TCRdb's version includes in-frame clones alone and lacks a portion of them. The sample contains approximately 79,000 clones, roughly 87% of which appear only once. Sample: CD4+ or CD8+ T cells sorted from blood, taken in a trial of the OX40 agonist ivuxolimab. These receptors originate from an adult with an advanced solid tumor such as melanoma, head and neck, liver or kidney cancer.

This clone was seen only a few times. CDR3 DNA: TGTGCCAGCAGCGCAATAAACCGGGACAGGGGCCAGACCTACGAGCAGTACTTC. It yields the protein CASSAINRDRGQTYEQYF. The chain employs TRBV11-2 and TRBJ2-7; 10 bases line up with TRBD1. Looked up from germline, CDR1 is SGHAT and CDR2 is FQNNGV. J gave up 2 bases and V 5 bases, and 15 bases lay outside the gene matches. This CDR3 region has 18 residues.

There are a few counts of this clone. This chain links TRBV6-4 with TRBJ1-2; D is unresolved. The CDR3 covers 12 residues. Between the trimmed V and J ends, which lost 6 bases and 7 bases, there was a span of 12 bases. The V gene's germline CDR1 is MRHNA and CDR2 SNTAGT. CDR3 region: CASRPLGGGYTF. The CDR3 bases are TGTGCCAGCAGACCCTTGGGAGGTGGCTACACCTTC.

The chain carries TRBV7-2 and TRBJ2-5, with D perhaps matching TRBD1 (7 bases). This CDR3 has 16 amino acids. Per germline, CDR1 SGHTA and CDR2 FQGNSA. With 5 bases removed from V and 5 bases from J, the gap between germline ends came to 21 bases. This chain's CDR3 is CASSLKPGETGETQYF. CDR3 DNA: TGTGCCAGCAGCCTTAAACCGGGGGAGACAGGGGAGACCCAGTACTTC.

The rearrangement joins TRBV6-5 to TRBJ1-2; possibly TRBD1 for D (5 bases). Germline V gives CDR1 MNHEY, CDR2 SVGAGI. Between the trimmed V and J ends, which lost 7 bases and 4 bases, there was a span of 16 bases. This CDR3 comprises 14 residues. For the CDR3, the DNA is TGTGCCAGCACCCGGGGGGGGGACTCCTATGGCTACACCTTC. This translates into CASTRGGDSYGYTF.

Worth noting for this clone: The junction does not match germline at one end; this may be a read error. This rearrangement joins TRBV6-1 to TRBJ2-2; possibly TRBD2 for D (6 bases). The CDR3 is 11 amino acids. The V gene's germline CDR1 is MNHNS and CDR2 SASEGT. CDR3 amino acids: CASTTGGELFF. CDR3 sequence (DNA): TGTGCCAGCACCACCGGCGGGGAGCTGTTCTTT.

The rearrangement joins TRBV6-1 to TRBJ1-1; D not certain. Trimming removed 3 bases at V and 5 bases at J, with 7 bases between. CDR3 length equals 12 residues. Germline loops: CDR1 MNHNS, CDR2 SASEGT. The CDR3 DNA follows: TGTGCCAGCAGTGAGACCCGGACTGAAGCTTTCTTT. Translated: CASSETRTEAFF.

The chain combines TRBV25-1 with TRBJ2-4, with TRBD2 as a possible D gene (6 bases). Germline V gene data show CDR1 as MGHDK and CDR2 as SYGVNS. This CDR3 is 14 amino acids long. Deletions cut 6 bases from V and 1 base from J, with 10 bases between. CDR3 DNA: TGTGCCAGCAGAGTGGGGAGGGCCAAAAACATTCAGTACTTC. Protein: CASRVGRAKNIQYF.

This chain connects TRBV27 to TRBJ1-1; D not certain. The CDR3 totals 14 residues. V was clipped by 3 bases and J by 1 base, with 9 bases between them. CDR1 is MNHEY, CDR2 SMNVEV, per germline (reference sequence). CDR3 residues: CASSLGRGNTEAFF. The CDR3 DNA reads TGTGCCAGCAGTTTGGGTCGCGGGAACACTGAAGCTTTCTTT.

Remarks on this clone: A read error is possible here, since a much larger clone lies one base away. This chain joins TRBV7-8 and TRBJ2-2; D possibly uses TRBD1 or TRBD2 (6 bases each). The CDR3 is made up of 15 amino acids. Germline V gene data show CDR1 as SGHVS and CDR2 as FQNEAQ. Trimming pared 5 bases from V and 7 bases from J, leaving 17 bases between. The CDR3 spells CASSLQPGAGGELFF. The CDR3 region has the DNA TGTGCCAGCAGCCTCCAACCGGGGGCTGGCGGGGAGCTGTTTTTT.

This sequence joins TRBV28 and TRBJ2-5; 9 nucleotides agree with TRBD1. In germline, CDR1 is MDHEN, CDR2 SYDVKM. The junction had 9 bases not matched to a gene; V was cut back by 5 bases and J by 2 bases. CDR3 length: 16 residues. The CDR3 DNA reads as TGTGCCAGCAGTCCCCAGACAGGGGGAAGGCAAGAGACCCAGTACTTC. This sequence encodes CASSPQTGGRQETQYF.

The V gene is TRBV5-6, the J gene TRBJ2-7; 10 positions agree with TRBD2. Losses at the gene ends were 0 bases for V and 3 bases for J; bases not matched to a gene: 3. The germline CDR1 and CDR2 sequences are SGHDT and YYEEEE. The CDR3 has 15 residues. The chain's CDR3 is CASSLDWTSGYEQYF. As DNA, the CDR3 is TGTGCCAGCAGCTTGGATTGGACTAGCGGCTACGAGCAGTACTTC.

This clone was counted a few times. This chain joins TRBV2 and TRBJ1-1, with D hard to call. The V and J ends lost 3 bases and 5 bases respectively, with 13 bases between them. There are 14 residues in the CDR3. CDR1 and CDR2 (germline): SNHLY, FYNNEI. CDR3 loop: CASSDLIEGTEAFF. The CDR3 nucleotides read TGTGCCAGCAGTGACCTGATAGAGGGAACTGAAGCTTTCTTT.

The chain links TRBV6-5 to TRBJ2-1, with 7 bases fitting TRBD2. The CDR3 covers 15 residues. With 5 bases clipped from V and 8 bases from J, the junction kept 12 bases outside the gene matches. Germline V CDR1 and CDR2: MNHEY, SVGAGI. The CDR3 reads CASSPLGGTNDEQFF. For the CDR3, the DNA is TGTGCCAGCAGTCCCCTCGGGGGGACGAATGATGAGCAGTTCTTC.

This chain connects TRBV19 to TRBJ2-1; TRBD2 matches 12 bases. Germline values: CDR1 LNHDA, CDR2 SQIVND (reference sequence). The V and J ends lost 4 bases and 9 bases, in that order; junction bases with no gene match: 10. The CDR3 length is 16 residues. CDR3: CASSNLASGRASEQFF. CDR3 nucleotide sequence: TGTGCCAGTAGTAACTTAGCTAGCGGGAGGGCGAGTGAGCAGTTCTTC.

This clone was counted once. CDR3 residues: CASSLSSGGTDTQYF. CDR3 bases: TGTGCCAGCAGCTTAAGTAGCGGGGGCACAGATACGCAGTATTTT. This chain connects TRBV7-3 to TRBJ2-3; 8 bases are a match to TRBD2. V gave up 1 base and J gave up 1 base; unmatched junction bases: 1. Germline V gene data show CDR1 as SGHTA and CDR2 as FQGTGA. The CDR3 runs 15 residues.

The sample holds a few counts of this clone. The chain links TRBV10-3 to TRBJ1-2; no clear D. The CDR3 sequence is 12 residues long. Trimming removed 0 bases from V and 8 bases from J, with 7 bases in between. Germline values: CDR1 ENHRY, CDR2 SYGVKD. The CDR3 is CAISESPTGYTF. CDR3 nucleotide sequence: TGTGCCATCAGTGAGTCCCCGACCGGCTACACCTTC.

V gene TRBV7-9 combines with J gene TRBJ1-4; TRBD1 matches at 7 bases. The CDR3 sequence is 15 residues long. Germline loops: CDR1 SEHNR, CDR2 FQNEAQ (reference sequence). V shed 1 base and J 4 bases; nucleotides not matched to a gene: 3. For the CDR3, the DNA is TGTGCCAGCAGCTTAGGGGGGACAGTTAATGAAAAACTGTTTTTT. This translates into CASSLGGTVNEKLFF. Full variable domain (missing parts from reference TRBV7-9 and TRBJ1-4): DTGVSQNPRHKITKRGQNVTFRCDPISEHNRLYWYRQTLGQGPEFLTYFQNEAQLEKSRLLSDRFSAERPKGSFSTLEIQRTEQGDSAMYLCASSLGGTVNEKLFFGSGTQLSVL.

The V gene is TRBV18, the J gene TRBJ1-4, with D tentatively TRBD1 (5 bases). Trimming shortened V by 3 bases and J by 0 bases, and 11 bases separated the two germline ends. The germline CDR1 and CDR2 sequences are KGHSH and LQKENI. The CDR3 length is 16 residues. The CDR3 DNA reads as TGTGCCAGCTCACCTGACGGACATGCAACTAATGAAAAACTGTTTTTT. Its protein product is CASSPDGHATNEKLFF.

The chain carries TRBV29-1 and TRBJ1-2, with D uncertain. The V end was cut by 1 base, the J end by 1 base, with 10 bases between. The CDR3 has 14 residues. The germline V gene has CDR1 SQVTM and CDR2 ANQGSEA. The CDR3 protein is CSVEAPGNNYGYTF. CDR3 coding DNA: TGCAGCGTTGAAGCCCCCGGAAATAACTATGGCTACACCTTC.

This chain links TRBV7-8 with TRBJ2-5, with TRBD1 matching 9 bases. Germline assignment: CDR1 SGHVS and CDR2 FQNEAQ. With 1 base clipped from V and 2 bases from J, the junction kept 5 bases outside the gene matches. The CDR3 length is 16 residues. The CDR3 DNA reads as TGTGCCAGCAGCTTAGTTGCTGGGACAGGGCAAGAGACCCAGTACTTC. It yields the protein CASSLVAGTGQETQYF.

The CDR3 DNA reads as TGTGCCAGCAGTGAATTTGGGGCAGACAAGCAGTACTTC. Its protein product is CASSEFGADKQYF. V and J are TRBV2 and TRBJ2-7; D possibly corresponds to TRBD1 (5 bases). V gave up 2 bases and J gave up 8 bases, with 13 bases separating them. Germline CDR1 reads SNHLY; CDR2 reads FYNNEI. This CDR3 spans 13 amino acids.

The genes are TRBV7-2 and TRBJ1-1, with D possibly matching TRBD1 (5 bases). Trimming took off 2 bases at V and 5 bases at J, with 12 bases between the two ends. Germline assignment: CDR1 SGHTA and CDR2 FQGNSA. This CDR3 is 14 amino acids long. CDR3 residues: CASSLQGRRTEAFF. The CDR3 DNA sequence: TGTGCCAGCAGCTTACAGGGCAGGCGGACTGAAGCTTTCTTT.

The chain has TRBV6-5 and TRBJ2-7, with TRBD2 as a possible D gene (6 bases). The CDR3 has 14 residues. CDR1 and CDR2 (germline): MNHEY, SVGAGI. Trimming took 6 bases from V and 2 from J, leaving 14 bases between them. CDR3 DNA sequence: TGTGCCAGCAGGTTGGATGGGGAGGCCTACGAGCAGTACTTC. This sequence encodes CASRLDGEAYEQYF.

The chain carries TRBV7-9 and TRBJ1-6, with D hard to call. Germline CDR1 and CDR2: SEHNR and FQNEAQ (reference sequence). CDR3 length equals 13 residues. Trimming pared 1 base from V and 5 bases from J, leaving 3 bases between. The CDR3 region is CASSLGDNSPLHF. CDR3 DNA: TGTGCCAGCAGCTTAGGTGATAATTCACCCCTCCACTTT.